This T cell receptor (beta chain) derives from a study of cytomegalovirus exposure and HLA in healthy donors (dated by TCRdb to about 2017). About the investigation overall: An earlier analysis of roughly 500 of the donors reported more than 250 Gb of sequence data and approximately 110 million unique TCR beta sequences from 190 million or so T cells. The study was designed to test whether signatures of past pathogen exposure could be identified by cataloging public T cell receptors. An earlier analysis of 587 of the donors used high-throughput TCR beta sequencing to judge whether each TCR beta V gene segment behaved as functional or pseudogenic. Genome-wide SNP genotypes for about 60% of the 666 donors were used in a later genetic analysis, which treated that subset as a discovery cohort. Donor age, sex, ethnicity and CMV serostatus were compiled alongside the repertoire data. Typing coverage varied by locus: roughly 620-630 donors for A, B, C, DRB1 and DQB1; roughly 510 for DQA1; 606 for DPA1; roughly 450 for DPB1. All discovery cohort repertoires had been generated using a single sequencing platform. Roughly 300 gigabases of sequencing data and 91 million or so unique TCR sequences made up an early release that covered 500 to 650 HLA-typed donors. HLA typing included class I and class II loci at four-digit resolution. Among about 360 genotyped donors of the cohort, an average of around 240,000 unique TCR beta nucleotide sequences were sequenced per donor, around 18% of them non-productive. In a later analysis, previously published TCR beta repertoires from 670 or so donors were re-analyzed and high-resolution HLA genotyping was added so that TCR occurrence patterns could be studied. Because of strong linkage in the cohort, 5 or 6 DR-DQ haplotypes were treated as single units for association and clustering. In addition to the first cohort of 500 to 850 subjects, a separate validation cohort of approximately 130 different subjects was used. The study used immunosequencing to profile the T cell repertoires of several hundred subjects and linked those repertoires to cytomegalovirus serostatus. Rather than using new phenotypic data, the later analysis identified candidate immune exposures from TCR beta sequences and from how often those sequences occurred across donors. To predict cytomegalovirus infection status, the study brought together high-throughput TCR immunosequencing, statistical association of individual TCRs with disease status, and machine learning. Among the approximately 400 genotyped donors, roughly 80% belonged to the genetic ancestry cluster associated with self-reported Caucasian donors. Broader findings and caveats from the paper: In a later analysis, the rate of TCR association differed among HLA loci, with DRB1 alleles having the most associated TCRs and HLA-C alleles having the fewest. In vitro tests confirmed that a few of the cytomegalovirus-associated TCR beta chains recognize cytomegalovirus antigens. CMV serostatus was the only immune exposure information available for the cohort. Most TCR sequences were seen in very few donors, while some public TCRs were found in many individuals. The study listed 164 TCR beta chains as associated with cytomegalovirus. In a later analysis, 16,951 TCR beta sequences were associated with specific HLA alleles at a false discovery rate of 0.05. Because HLA typing was unavailable for some donors at each locus, only the typed subset was used in association tests. A further reported finding was that TCR beta sequences accurately predicted the HLA-A and HLA-B alleles for most subjects in the first cohort. Presence/absence analyses assumed roughly uniform sequencing depth across donors, an assumption that may not hold. Correlated functional status among segregating V segments might be attributable to linkage disequilibrium, but an unknown experimental factor could not be ruled out. An association between a missense DCLRE1C variant and V-gene and J-gene trimming of TCR beta chains was found in a later genetic analysis and replicated in an independent cohort. An earlier analysis of approximately 600 of the donors showed that most TCR beta V segments appeared in productive rearrangements either about 87% or about 30% of the time, which broadly matched IMGT annotations. The 87-base-pair reads could not distinguish some IMGT-functional V segments, including TRBV6-2 and TRBV6-3, so those segments were excluded. In a later analysis, HLA-associated TCR beta chains were found to be more clonally expanded and to have lower generation probabilities than equally common non-associated chains. The authors suggested that the approach could potentially be generalized to other disease states and immunological phenotypes. Assigning TCR associations to individual alleles was difficult when HLA alleles, especially DR and DQ, strongly co-occurred. The cohort was sequenced for TCR beta chains only, and without alpha or paired-chain data the features that could be detected were limited. A later analysis found that most CMV-associated TCR beta chains appeared HLA-restricted, with HLA associations seemingly driven largely by CMV exposure. The earlier analysis of a few hundred of the donors excluded 15 to 20 rarely observed V segments, including chromosome 9 orphons, because counts were too low. A group of highly shared sequence variants was considered likely to be a technical artifact of the sequencing pipeline. According to a later genetic analysis, donors in an Asian-associated ancestry cluster had fewer N-insertions in productive TCRs than the approximately 700-donor mean. Cytomegalovirus status was reported to be diagnosed by the classifier with high specificity and sensitivity in both the original and validation cohorts. A later analysis reported that several top co-occurrence clusters appeared linked to parvovirus B19, influenza, CMV and Epstein-Barr virus.

The cohort was made up of roughly 670 healthy bone marrow donors. At the time of sampling, every cohort member was nominally healthy, though immune exposures that went unrecorded were likely present. The donor was CMV seropositive and belonged to the group of 250 to 300 seropositive cohort members. A peripheral blood sample was provided by each donor, and peripheral blood mononuclear cells were used for TCR beta sequencing. The Qiagen DNeasy Blood Extraction Kit was used to extract genomic DNA from the blood cell samples. Libraries came from the immunoSEQ multiplex PCR assay. The multiplex PCR relied on a mix of 60 forward primers for TCR Vbeta segments and 13 reverse primers for TCR Jbeta segments. The CDR3 region of rearranged TCR beta genes was amplified from genomic DNA with a multiplex PCR assay. The Illumina HiSeq System was used to sequence the amplified TCR beta libraries as 87-base-pair reads. The study's own analysis went as follows. Across the 500 to 850 repertoires, a later analysis counted around 80 million unique TCR beta chains, some 11 million of which were shared by at least two donors. To remove PCR and sequencing errors, raw reads were error-corrected and collapsed into unique sequences using a nearest-neighbor algorithm that merged closely related sequences. V, D and J gene segments were assigned by aligning CDR3 sequences to IMGT reference sequences. Each retained sequence needed at least a six-nucleotide match to both a V gene segment and a J gene segment. Rearrangements were classified as productive when the CDR3 lacked stop codons and remained in frame with V and J, and all other rearrangements were classified as non-productive. Following IMGT convention, CDR3 was defined as the stretch from the second conserved V-encoded cysteine up to the conserved J-encoded phenylalanine. Sequences without an unambiguous match to a single V gene segment were excluded from the earlier analysis of almost 600 of the donors. An earlier analysis of several hundred of the donors classified V segments as functional when productive rearrangements were above 56.7% and as segregating when the standard deviation between donors was above 5%. A statistical classification framework was built for diagnosing cytomegalovirus status from the catalog of TCR beta chain sequences. A later analysis assigned V and J genes by comparing TCR nucleotide sequences with IMGT/GENE-DB human TR gene sequences. The TCRdist pipeline was used in a later analysis to assign CDR3 sequences and most-parsimonious VDJ recombination scenarios. In a later analysis, each TCR beta chain was defined by its CDR3 amino acid sequence together with its V-gene family, and reads lacking a unique V-gene family were excluded. To address suspected cross-contamination and a sequencing artifact, a later analysis removed under 600 highly shared, low-generation-probability nucleotide sequences. A later analysis calculated a clonal expansion index for each public chain from normalized within-repertoire ranks of inferred template counts. In a later analysis, generation probabilities were computed with a VDJ recombination model fitted to out-of-frame rearrangements, and the resulting probabilities were checked against IGoR. A later analysis scored TCR-TCR, TCR-HLA and TCR-CMV co-occurrence with hypergeometric tests, applying a repertoire-size bias correction to TCR pairs. To estimate false discovery rates, a later analysis permuted the HLA or CMV assignments 20 times. In a later analysis, co-occurring TCRs were grouped using DBSCAN, with TCRdist sequence similarity added in when clustering inside HLA-allele-positive subsets. Repertoires with fewer than 30,000 or more than 120,000 public chains, plus five repertoires with anomalous nucleotide sharing, were excluded from co-occurrence clustering. TCRdb re-hosts the immuneACCESS table, in-frame sequences only. Its copies lack some clones; in the studies checked, an unresolved V gene accounts for under half of them, and the cause for the rest is not known. The D gene and trimming were derived from the DNA, and the V and J assignments and clone size from that table. The sample data list 88,000 or so clones, and more than 50% of these were observed just once. The ten biggest clones cover more than 3.5% of the sample.

In the case of this clone: The target of this receptor is not known. Per-nucleotide qualities are absent, and no much larger clonotype sits a single base away.

The CDR3 goes from the cysteine to the phenylalanine over 12 residues. Of the read, only the CDR3 DNA is kept; its 36 bases are in frame from base 1. Trimmed from V: 6 bases; trimmed from J: 12 bases; junction bases lacking a gene match: 5. From the germline V gene, CDR1 is MDHEN and CDR2 is SYDVKM. This receptor was taken from a male donor in good health and CMV-seropositive. The chain links TRBV28 with TRBJ2-7, and 13 bases in between align with TRBD2. Sequencing was done on a sample of PBMCs. The CDR3 sequence is CASSRLAGGRYF. The DNA is as follows: TGTGCCAGCAGCCGACTAGCGGGAGGTCGGTACTTC.